Below, 16 T cell receptor beta chains from the same sample are listed, as sequenced in a study of STAT5B mutations in CD4+ large granular lymphocyte leukemia. Clones were read by immunoSEQ multiplex PCR, and TCRdb kept only the in-frame ones, dropping some. The table shows around 43,000 clones, with 65% to 90% occurring only once. Sequencing was carried out using CD4+ T cells from blood buffy coats. The receptors stem from a human donor in good health.

The CDR3 coding sequence is TGTGCCAGCGGAAAGCGGGAGGGGACAGATACGCAGTATTTT. The encoded protein is CASGKREGTDTQYF. The V call is TRBV5-4, the J call TRBJ2-3; 10 positions match TRBD2. This CDR3 has 14 residues. CDR1 SGHNT and CDR2 YYREEE come from the germline V gene (reference sequence). With V trimmed by 7 bases and J by 3 bases, 5 bases remained unmatched. Full variable domain (remainder filled in from reference TRBV5-4 and TRBJ2-3): ETGVTQSPTHLIKTRGQQVTLRCSSQSGHNTVSWYQQALGQGPQFIFQYYREEENGRGNFPPRFSGLQFPNYSSELNVNALELDDSALYLCASGKREGTDTQYFGPGTRLTVL.

The chain carries TRBV28 and TRBJ1-2; TRBD1 matches 8 bases. The germline CDR1 and CDR2 sequences are MDHEN and SYDVKM. This CDR3 has 14 residues. Unmatched junction bases numbered 4, after V lost 3 bases and J lost 4 bases. The CDR3 spells CASSFRDRFYGYTF. The CDR3 nucleotides are TGTGCCAGCAGTTTCCGGGACAGGTTCTATGGCTACACCTTC.

The V gene is TRBV4-1, the J gene TRBJ2-1; 8 nucleotides line up with TRBD2. Germline V CDR1 and CDR2: MGHRA, YSYEKL. CDR3 size: 15 residues. V shed 1 base and J 8 bases; nucleotides not matched to a gene: 7. CDR3 DNA: TGCGCCAGCAGCCAAGCCGGGACTAGTAGCTATGAGCAGTTCTTC. This codes for CASSQAGTSSYEQFF.

The rearrangement links TRBV9 to TRBJ2-5; 11 positions match TRBD2. V lost 1 base to trimming and J lost 5 bases; unmatched junction nucleotides: 7. Germline V gene lookup returns CDR1 SGDLS and CDR2 YYNGEE. The CDR3 loop spans 16 amino acids. CDR3 DNA sequence: TGTGCCAGCAGCGTACGAACTAGCGGGAGTTGGGAGACCCAGTACTTC. It codes for CASSVRTSGSWETQYF.

The J gene is TRBJ2-1, the V gene TRBV7-2, with TRBD2 matching over 7 bases. With V trimmed by 4 bases and J by 11 bases, 20 bases remained unmatched. The length of the CDR3 is 17 residues. Germline CDR1 is SGHTA and CDR2 is FQGNSA. The CDR3 coding sequence is TGTGCCAGCAGCTCTTACCGCCTTCCGGGACTAAGATTGCAGCAGTTCTTC. It translates to CASSSYRLPGLRLQQFF.

This clone has just a few counts. The V call is TRBV11-3, the J call TRBJ2-3, with TRBD2 identical over 9 bases. V was clipped by 5 bases and J by 1 base; unmatched bases: 13. This CDR3 region has 18 residues. Germline V CDR1 and CDR2: SGHNT, YENEEA. CDR3 nucleotide sequence: TGTGCCAGCAGCAAGACAGCGGGAGGCCCCCATGGCACAGATACGCAGTATTTT. It translates to CASSKTAGGPHGTDTQYF.

The chain couples TRBV25-1 to TRBJ2-2; 8 nucleotides match TRBD1. Germline loops: CDR1 MGHDK, CDR2 SYGVNS. With 4 bases clipped from V and 6 bases from J, the junction kept 1 base outside the gene matches. There are 13 residues in the CDR3. CDR3 loop: CASSGTGPGELFF. The CDR3 DNA is TGTGCCAGCAGTGGGACAGGGCCCGGGGAGCTGTTTTTT.

The V and J genes are TRBV5-1 and TRBJ2-1; 8 nucleotides align to TRBD2. Trimming at V came to 4 bases and at J to 0 bases, leaving 15 bases not matched to a gene. Per the germline V gene, CDR1 is SGHRS and CDR2 is YFSETQ. The CDR3 is made up of 19 amino acids. This CDR3 reads CASSRAVVSGANSYNEQFF. The DNA of the CDR3 is TGCGCCAGCAGCCGGGCGGTGGTTAGCGGGGCAAACTCCTACAATGAGCAGTTCTTC.

CDR3 region: CAWSSLGTSGSTEQYF. In nucleotides, the CDR3 is TGTGCCTGGAGTTCTCTTGGGACTAGCGGGAGCACCGAGCAGTACTTC. The genes are TRBV30 and TRBJ2-7; TRBD2 agrees at 14 bases. CDR1 and CDR2 (germline): GTSNPN, SVGIG (reference sequence). The CDR3 loop spans 16 amino acids. Trimming at V came to 2 bases and at J to 6 bases, leaving 9 bases not matched to a gene.

Written as DNA, the CDR3 is TGTGCCAGCAGCTTGACGGTGAACACTGAAGCTTTCTTT. As protein: CASSLTVNTEAFF. The V call is TRBV9, the J call TRBJ1-1; D unclear. Trimming left V 4 bases short and J 0 bases short, with 7 bases between. From germline, CDR1 is SGDLS and CDR2 YYNGEE. The CDR3 consists of 13 residues. Full variable domain (outside the CDR3, taken from reference TRBV9 and TRBJ1-1): DSGVTQTPKHLITATGQRVTLRCSPRSGDLSVYWYQQSLDQGLQFLIQYYNGEERAKGNILERFSAQQFPDLHSELNLSSLELGDSALYFCASSLTVNTEAFFGQGTRLTVV.

This clone appeared a few times. The gene calls are TRBV7-9 and TRBJ2-7; 7 positions match TRBD1. Germline lookup yields CDR1 SEHNR and CDR2 FQNEAQ (reference sequence). CDR3 length equals 14 residues. Unmatched junction bases numbered 7, after V lost 5 bases and J lost 3 bases. CDR3 amino acids: CASSGRDSYYEQYF. As DNA, the CDR3 is TGTGCCAGCAGCGGCCGGGACAGTTACTACGAGCAGTACTTC.

This clone has only a few counts. This sample also contains other DNA sequences that code for the same CDR3. The rearrangement joins TRBV6-6 to TRBJ1-1, with TRBD1 matching 10 bases. V trimming: 6 bases; J trimming: 4 bases; junction bases outside the gene matches: 2. The CDR3 covers 13 residues. The V gene's germline CDR1 is MNHNY and CDR2 SVGAGI (reference sequence). The CDR3 DNA follows: TGTGCCAGCAGAAGACAGGGGGCCACTGAAGCTTTCTTT. Translated: CASRRQGATEAFF.

The CDR3 DNA follows: TGTGCCAGCAGTCTCCTAGCGGGAGCTTCCTACGAGCAGTACTTC. It translates to CASSLLAGASYEQYF. V is TRBV27 and J is TRBJ2-7; 10 bases match TRBD2. Germline CDR1 is MNHEY and CDR2 is SMNVEV (reference sequence). The CDR3 covers 15 residues. Trimming at V came to 5 bases and at J to 1 base, leaving 5 bases not matched to a gene.

The chain links TRBV4-3 to TRBJ1-2; D is unresolved. V lost 4 bases and J lost 5, with 23 bases in between. CDR1 is LGHNA, CDR2 YSLEER, per germline. This CDR3 has 17 amino acids. The CDR3 coding sequence is TGCGCCAGCAGCCCTACCTTGAGGGAGGGCGGCCTGTATGGCTACACCTTC. Protein product: CASSPTLREGGLYGYTF.

This chain connects TRBV5-6 to TRBJ2-7; no firm D call. Trimming stripped 0 bases from V and 3 bases from J, with 4 bases between. Germline CDR1 SGHDT, CDR2 YYEEEE. The CDR3 is made up of 12 amino acids. CDR3 region: CASSLGNYEQYF. For the CDR3, the DNA is TGTGCCAGCAGCTTGGGGAACTACGAGCAGTACTTC.

The CDR3 region has the DNA TGCAGCGCTCGACTAGCGGGAGGGTCCAATGAGCAGTTCTTC. This encodes CSARLAGGSNEQFF. The J gene is TRBJ2-1, the V gene TRBV29-1, with 14 bases that match TRBD2. CDR3 length: 14 amino acids. CDR1 SQVTM and CDR2 ANQGSEA come from the germline V gene. After removal of 7 bases from V and 6 bases from J, the junction contained 5 bases not matched to a gene.